This T cell receptor (beta chain) was obtained from a study of blood T cell repertoires in COVID-19. Background on the study: Specimens from acute and convalescent COVID-19 originated in the United States, Italy and Spain. In each case, the material was cDNA or gDNA derived from T cells, B-cell-depleted T cells, or PBMCs.

Authors' processing steps: The authors estimated nucleated cell counts from reference gene primer amplification. The assay was immunoSEQ multiplex PCR, and TCRdb's table has in-frame clones only and misses some. The V and J calls and the clone size are those of that table, but D and trimming were determined from the DNA. The sample comprises about 94,000 clones, 80% of which are singletons, and 19% rests with the top ten. From germline, CDR1 is SGHDT and CDR2 YYEEEE. V lost 2 bases, J lost 3 bases, and 13 bases stayed unmatched. This CDR3 has 18 amino acids. This clone was observed a single time. The V and J genes are TRBV5-6 and TRBJ2-1, with 8 nucleotides matching TRBD2. Sequences were obtained from peripheral blood. This TCR came from a woman older than 75 with acute or convalescent COVID-19. In nucleotides, the CDR3 is TGTGCCAGCAGCTTCTTCCTAACGCTTAGCGGGGTCTACAATGAGCAGTTCTTC. It translates to CASSFFLTLSGVYNEQFF.